The 15 T cell receptor beta chains given below trace back to one sample, sequenced in a study of T cell repertoires in cytomegalovirus infection. TCRdb reprocessed the reads with MiXCR, giving one entry per CDR3 protein. The data contain under 850,000 distinct CDR3 sequences, around a third of them seen just once; the ten biggest clones take up about 18%. Their cognate antigens are unknown. The input for sequencing was cultured PBMCs, taken from culture after CMV antigen stimulation. These receptors were obtained from a human donor in good health (CMV status not recorded). Some clones in this sample may be carry-over from other donors' samples.

In its sample, this clonotype was seen a few times. V is TRBV4-1 and J is TRBJ2-1; TRBD2 is a possible D gene (6 bases). This CDR3 spans 16 amino acids. Trimming took off 2 bases at V and 2 bases at J, with 13 bases between the two ends. In germline, CDR1 is MGHRA, CDR2 YSYEKL. This CDR3 is CASSQSRGTTYNEQFF. CDR3 nucleotides: TGCGCCAGCAGCCAAAGCCGGGGGACCACCTACAATGAGCAGTTCTTC.

The chain joins TRBV28 to TRBJ2-4, with a weak D call TRBD1 (6 bases). Germline V gene lookup returns CDR1 MDHEN and CDR2 SYDVKM. The CDR3 loop spans 18 amino acids. V lost 8 bases, J lost 0 bases, and 23 bases lay in between. CDR3 sequence reads: CASGEGVVGPIAKNIQYF. In nucleotides, the CDR3 is TGTGCCAGCGGAGAGGGGGTAGTGGGGCCAATAGCCAAAAACATTCAGTACTTC.

The V gene is TRBV11-2, the J gene TRBJ2-4; possibly TRBD2 for D (5 bases). With 2 bases removed from V and 8 bases from J, the gap between germline ends came to 13 bases. CDR3 length: 14 residues. The germline gives CDR1 SGHAT, CDR2 FQNNGV. CDR3 in amino acids: CASSLFSDGDIQYF. CDR3 nucleotide sequence: TGTGCCAGCAGCTTATTCTCGGACGGGGACATTCAGTACTTC.

This clonotype was seen only a few times. The chain carries TRBV28 and TRBJ1-5, with 11 bases aligning to TRBD1. CDR1 is MDHEN, CDR2 SYDVKM, per germline. Trimming at V came to 6 bases and at J to 9 bases, leaving 7 bases not matched to a gene. The CDR3 consists of 14 residues. CDR3 loop: CASRDRGLRGPQHF. CDR3 DNA: TGTGCCAGCAGGGACAGGGGGCTCCGTGGGCCCCAGCATTTT.

The V gene is TRBV7-2, the J gene TRBJ2-5; the D is unclear. Trimming stripped 0 bases from V and 7 bases from J, with 15 bases between. CDR1 is SGHTA, CDR2 FQGNSA, per germline. The CDR3 extends over 15 amino acids. The CDR3 region has the DNA TGTGCCAGCAGCTTAGCGCAGTCAGCGTGGGGGACCCAGTACTTC. It encodes CASSLAQSAWGTQYF. Full variable domain (rest looked up from reference TRBV7-2 and TRBJ2-5): GAGVSQSPSNKVTEKGKDVELRCDPISGHTALYWYRQSLGQGLEFLIYFQGNSAPDKSGLPSDRFSAERTGGSVSTLTIQRTQQEDSAVYLCASSLAQSAWGTQYFGPGTRLLVL.

The DNA for the CDR3 is TGCAGTGCCATCTATTCCCCAGGGAACGACGAGCAGTACTTC. The encoded protein is CSAIYSPGNDEQYF. The J gene is TRBJ2-7, the V gene TRBV20-1; a weak D match, TRBD1 (5 bases). Trimming took off 6 bases at V and 5 bases at J, with 20 bases between the two ends. CDR3 length: 14 residues. Looked up from germline, CDR1 is DFQATT and CDR2 is SNEGSKA (reference sequence).

The chain uses TRBV18 and TRBJ2-5; no firm D call. The V gene lost 1 base and the J gene lost 2 bases, with 11 bases spanning the gap. The CDR3 has 15 amino acids. Germline V CDR1 and CDR2: KGHSH, LQKENI. The CDR3 DNA follows: TGTGCCAGCTCACCACGTTTAACAGTACAAGAGACCCAGTACTTC. Protein product: CASSPRLTVQETQYF.

The V gene is TRBV7-6, the J gene TRBJ2-1, with 11 nucleotides matching TRBD2. V trimming: 5 bases; J trimming: 4 bases; junction bases outside the gene matches: 4. This CDR3 is built from 15 residues. The germline CDR1 and CDR2 sequences are SGHVS and FNYEAQ. The chain's CDR3 is CASSTSGSAYNEQFF. For the CDR3, the DNA is TGTGCCAGCAGCACTAGCGGGAGTGCGTACAATGAGCAGTTCTTC.

The chain joins TRBV20-1 to TRBJ2-1, with 7 bases identical to TRBD2. CDR1 is DFQATT, CDR2 SNEGSKA, per germline (reference sequence). This CDR3 is built from 16 residues. V shed 2 bases and J 3 bases; nucleotides not matched to a gene: 10. This chain's CDR3 is CSARPPASGHYNEQFF. CDR3 sequence (DNA): TGCAGTGCTAGACCCCCGGCTAGCGGACACTACAATGAGCAGTTCTTC.

The V gene is TRBV6-2 or TRBV6-3, the J gene TRBJ2-1, with D hard to call. The CDR3 spans 15 residues. CDR1 and CDR2 (germline): MNHEY, SVGEGT. Trimming stripped 0 bases from V and 1 base from J, with 7 bases between. The DNA of the CDR3 is TGTGCCAGCAGTTACTCGAAAGGTTCCTACAATGAGCAGTTCTTC. Encoded protein: CASSYSKGSYNEQFF.

This clonotype has only a few counts. The V call is TRBV7-2, the J call TRBJ2-5; 9 nucleotides line up with TRBD1. V dropped 0 bases and J dropped 7; count of bases not matched to a gene: 6. There are 15 residues in the CDR3. Germline-derived CDR1 and CDR2 are SGHTA and FQGNSA. The CDR3 region is CASSLAVQGARTQYF. The CDR3 DNA is TGTGCCAGCAGCTTAGCGGTACAGGGGGCGAGGACCCAGTACTTC. The full variable domain, completed using reference TRBV7-2 and TRBJ2-5, is GAGVSQSPSNKVTEKGKDVELRCDPISGHTALYWYRQSLGQGLEFLIYFQGNSAPDKSGLPSDRFSAERTGGSVSTLTIQRTQQEDSAVYLCASSLAVQGARTQYFGPGTRLLVL.

The chain joins TRBV15 to TRBJ2-4, with D possibly called TRBD1 or TRBD2 (5 bases each). Trimming took 2 bases from V and 8 from J, leaving 22 bases between them. Germline V gene sequence: CDR1 LNHNV, CDR2 YYDKDF (reference sequence). This CDR3 spans 17 amino acids. CDR3 DNA sequence: TGTGCCACCAGCAGAAGACCAGGGAGCCTTAGGTACGACATTCAGTACTTC. Protein product: CATSRRPGSLRYDIQYF.

This clonotype was detected only a few times. The chain uses TRBV12-3 or TRBV12-4 and TRBJ1-3; D ambiguous. The CDR3 has 16 residues. The V and J ends lost 6 bases and 5 bases respectively, with 20 bases between them. The CDR3 nucleotides are TGTGCCAGCAGGCGAAGACACAAGGCCGACCGAAACACCATATATTTT. Protein: CASRRRHKADRNTIYF.

This chain joins TRBV28 and TRBJ1-1, with D uncertain. From germline, CDR1 is MDHEN and CDR2 SYDVKM. The CDR3 spans 13 residues. The germline V and J ends were trimmed by 1 base and 8 bases, with 11 bases remaining between them. As DNA, the CDR3 is TGTGCCAGCAGTTTATCGCATGTTGGAGAAGCTTTCTTT. It yields the protein CASSLSHVGEAFF.

The table lists this clonotype with many counts. The chain is built from TRBV7-2 and TRBJ1-1; TRBD1 is a possible D gene (5 bases). CDR3 length equals 16 residues. V shed 3 bases and J shed 1 base, with 15 bases lying between them. The germline gives CDR1 SGHTA, CDR2 FQGNSA. Written as DNA, the CDR3 is TGTGCCAGCAGCTTCGCCCCCCGGGGGGGGAACACTGAAGCTTTCTTT. It yields the protein CASSFAPRGGNTEAFF.